The 30 T cell receptor beta chains reported below all come from one sample, sequenced in a study of T-cell memory formation after mild COVID-19. TCRdb analysed the 5' RACE reads with MiXCR anew, one entry per CDR3 protein. Among more than 450,000 distinct CDR3 sequences listed, 15% to 20% were seen once. The source material was PBMCs or a T cell subset sorted from them (not recorded which). These receptors were obtained from an adult woman who had mild COVID-19 (a few samples of this study predate the infection). Cell type and time point are not known.

This clonotype was counted a few times. J is TRBJ2-3 and V is TRBV9, with a weak D call TRBD1 (6 bases). The germline V gene has CDR1 SGDLS and CDR2 YYNGEE. The CDR3 loop spans 16 amino acids. Trimming removed 4 bases from V and 5 bases from J, with 20 bases in between. The CDR3 loop reads CASSPLVALGGDTQYF. The CDR3 DNA is TGTGCCAGCAGCCCCTTAGTAGCGCTAGGGGGAGATACGCAGTATTTT.

The table lists this clonotype with many counts. This chain links TRBV12-3 or TRBV12-4 with TRBJ2-1, with 11 bases lining up with TRBD2. V was clipped by 5 bases and J by 0 bases; unmatched bases: 6. This CDR3 spans 17 amino acids. In DNA, the CDR3 is TGTGCCAGCAGTGGTAGCGGGAGGGCCCTCTCCTACAATGAGCAGTTCTTC. This gives the protein CASSGSGRALSYNEQFF.

This chain connects TRBV12-3 or TRBV12-4 to TRBJ2-3; D uncertain. Trimming shortened V by 6 bases and J by 0 bases, and 19 bases separated the two germline ends. The CDR3 totals 17 residues. The CDR3 region is CASSPTTPGASTDTQYF. DNA of the CDR3: TGTGCCAGCAGCCCCACAACCCCAGGAGCTAGCACAGATACGCAGTATTTT.

This clonotype was counted between two and nine times. The chain recombines TRBV12-3 or TRBV12-4 with TRBJ1-2; TRBD1 aligns across 7 bases. The CDR3 totals 15 residues. Trimming removed 1 base from V and 4 bases from J; junction bases left unmatched: 6. CDR3 DNA: TGTGCCAGCAGTTTAGAGAGGGGGCAAAGCTATGGCTACACCTTC. Translating gives CASSLERGQSYGYTF.

This clonotype turned up a few times. The V and J genes are TRBV5-5 and TRBJ2-1, with D unclear. The CDR3 has 14 amino acids. V was cut by 4 bases and J by 0 bases, with 8 bases left in between. CDR1 is SGHKS, CDR2 YYEKEE, per germline (reference sequence). The CDR3 is CASSRVGSYNEQFF. The CDR3 DNA is TGTGCCAGCAGCCGGGTGGGCTCCTACAATGAGCAGTTCTTC.

The V gene is TRBV24-1, the J gene TRBJ2-5; D ambiguous. The V end was cut by 0 bases, the J end by 3 bases, with 19 bases between. Germline V gene data show CDR1 as KGHDR and CDR2 as SFDVKD. CDR3 length equals 18 residues. Here the CDR3 DNA reads TGTGCCACCAGTGATTTGGGGGTCGGAGAACCCGGTAAAGAGACCCAGTACTTC. It codes for CATSDLGVGEPGKETQYF.

This clonotype was observed a few times. The V and J genes are TRBV5-1 and TRBJ2-3; 9 nucleotides line up with TRBD2. J lost 2 bases, V lost 4 bases, and 11 bases had no gene match. There are 17 residues in the CDR3. The germline CDR1 and CDR2 sequences are SGHRS and YFSETQ. This CDR3 reads CASSLSRAGGNTDTQYF. The CDR3 coding sequence is TGCGCCAGCAGCCTCTCGCGAGCGGGGGGTAACACAGATACGCAGTATTTT.

This clonotype was seen more than once but under ten times. The rearrangement joins TRBV29-1 to TRBJ2-7; perhaps TRBD1 as D (5 bases). Germline-derived CDR1 and CDR2 are SQVTM and ANQGSEA. Trimming shortened V by 0 bases and J by 2 bases, and 5 bases separated the two germline ends. This CDR3 is 12 amino acids long. CDR3 sequence (DNA): TGCAGCGTTGAAGAGGACACCTACGAGCAGTACTTC. It specifies CSVEEDTYEQYF.

The genes are TRBV7-2 and TRBJ2-1; D not resolved. Germline loops: CDR1 SGHTA, CDR2 FQGNSA. The V end was cut by 3 bases, the J end by 6 bases, with 6 bases between. The CDR3 extends over 12 amino acids. The CDR3 reads CASSFPTNEQFF. The CDR3 region has the DNA TGTGCCAGCAGCTTTCCGACCAATGAGCAGTTCTTC.

The rearrangement uses TRBV12-3 or TRBV12-4 and TRBJ1-3; D is undetermined. The CDR3 has 14 residues. Between the trimmed V and J ends, which lost 7 bases and 0 bases, there was a span of 10 bases. CDR3 DNA sequence: TGTGCCAGCAAAATCGGAATCTCTGGAAACACCATATATTTT. It is translated as CASKIGISGNTIYF.

The chain joins TRBV6-2 or TRBV6-3 to TRBJ1-1; possible D gene TRBD1, 6 bases. CDR1 and CDR2 from the germline V gene are MNHEY and SVGEGT. CDR3 size: 19 residues. V lost 0 bases and J lost 0, with 20 bases in between. The CDR3, as DNA: TGTGCCAGCAGTTACTCGAAGTCGAGACTACAGGGACTGAACACTGAAGCTTTCTTT. Protein sequence: CASSYSKSRLQGLNTEAFF.

The rearrangement links TRBV11-2 to TRBJ1-1; perhaps TRBD1 as D (5 bases). Trimming shortened V by 5 bases and J by 0 bases, and 16 bases separated the two germline ends. CDR3 length equals 16 residues. Germline loops: CDR1 SGHAT, CDR2 FQNNGV. The CDR3 DNA reads TGTGCCAGCAGCCTAAGGGACGGGACGGTGAACACTGAAGCTTTCTTT. Translation: CASSLRDGTVNTEAFF.

A few counts support this clonotype. This chain joins TRBV7-2 and TRBJ2-7, with 11 bases fitting TRBD1. V lost 5 bases to trimming and J lost 3 bases; unmatched junction nucleotides: 6. The length of the CDR3 is 15 residues. Germline CDR1 reads SGHTA; CDR2 reads FQGNSA. CDR3 in DNA: TGTGCCAGCAGCGCAAGGGACAGGGGGGACTACGAGCAGTACTTC. Translation: CASSARDRGDYEQYF.

In DNA form, the CDR3 reads TGCAGCGTTGGAGGTGGGGGTCAGCCCCAGCATTTT. This translates into CSVGGGGQPQHF. This chain links TRBV29-1 with TRBJ1-5; tentative D call: TRBD1 (5 bases). The CDR3 is 12 amino acids. Looked up from germline, CDR1 is SQVTM and CDR2 is ANQGSEA. The V end lost 4 bases, the J end lost 6 bases, and 10 bases lay between the germline ends.

This clonotype was seen only a few times. This chain links TRBV9 with TRBJ2-6; D is ambiguous. The CDR3 is made up of 15 amino acids. Trimming took off 3 bases at V and 0 bases at J, with 7 bases between the two ends. Germline V lookup: CDR1 SGDLS, CDR2 YYNGEE. CDR3 region: CASSEADSGANVLTF. The CDR3 nucleotides read TGTGCCAGCAGCGAGGCGGACTCTGGGGCCAACGTCCTGACTTTC.

This clonotype showed up just a few times. The gene calls are TRBV5-1 and TRBJ2-3; TRBD2 aligns across 10 bases. This CDR3 is 15 amino acids long. J gave up 4 bases and V 4 bases, and 6 bases lay outside the gene matches. Germline V gene sequence: CDR1 SGHRS, CDR2 YFSETQ. The CDR3 sequence is CASSGAGGPADTQYF. In DNA, the CDR3 is TGCGCCAGCAGCGGAGCGGGGGGGCCCGCAGATACGCAGTATTTT.

V and J are TRBV15 and TRBJ2-5, with D possibly being TRBD2 (7 bases). This CDR3 region has 20 residues. Between the trimmed V and J ends, which lost 0 bases and 1 base, there was a span of 24 bases. Germline values: CDR1 LNHNV, CDR2 YYDKDF (reference sequence). CDR3: CATSRDGGGGLGVFQETQYF. DNA of the CDR3: TGTGCCACCAGCAGAGATGGGGGCGGGGGCCTGGGAGTTTTCCAAGAGACCCAGTACTTC.

This clonotype occurred a few times. V gene TRBV3-1 combines with J gene TRBJ2-3, with D maybe TRBD2 (5 bases). Looked up from germline, CDR1 is LGHDT and CDR2 is YNNKEL (reference sequence). Deletions cut 4 bases from V and 6 bases from J, with 11 bases between. This CDR3 has 13 residues. CDR3 loop: CASSPTMADTQYF. The CDR3 DNA reads TGTGCCAGCAGCCCGACTATGGCGGATACGCAGTATTTT.

This clonotype was detected only a few times. This sequence joins TRBV15 and TRBJ2-1; TRBD2 agrees at 10 bases. CDR3 length: 19 residues. CDR1 is LNHNV, CDR2 YYDKDF, per germline (reference sequence). With 0 bases clipped from V and 4 bases from J, the junction kept 12 bases outside the gene matches. CDR3 bases: TGTGCCACCAGCAGAGATCTCATCGGCAGCGGGAGGGGATACAATGAGCAGTTCTTC. Translation gives CATSRDLIGSGRGYNEQFF.

In this sample, this clonotype turned up a few times. This rearrangement joins TRBV29-1 to TRBJ2-1; 7 positions match TRBD2. The V and J ends lost 5 bases and 0 bases, in that order; junction bases with no gene match: 4. There are 14 residues in the CDR3. The germline V gene has CDR1 SQVTM and CDR2 ANQGSEA. CDR3 region: CSVQAGSSYNEQFF. CDR3 coding DNA: TGCAGCGTTCAAGCGGGAAGCTCCTACAATGAGCAGTTCTTC.

This clonotype has only a few counts. The chain has TRBV12-3 or TRBV12-4 and TRBJ2-7, with D perhaps matching TRBD2 (8 bases). The ends were cut back, 5 bases at V and 3 bases at J, with 17 bases in the middle. The CDR3 runs to 15 residues. As DNA, the CDR3 is TGTGCCAGCAGTGCGGGACTAGGGGGCTTCTACGAGCAGTACTTC. It translates to CASSAGLGGFYEQYF.

This clonotype was counted between two and nine times. CDR3 region: CASSLDGAVNSPLHF. CDR3 bases: TGTGCCAGCAGCTTAGATGGGGCAGTTAATTCACCCCTCCACTTT. The V call is TRBV7-2, the J call TRBJ1-6; D is possibly TRBD1 (5 bases). Germline loops: CDR1 SGHTA, CDR2 FQGNSA. V was shortened by 1 base and J by 6 bases, with 10 bases between the two germline ends. This CDR3 has 15 amino acids. Full variable domain (missing parts from reference TRBV7-2 and TRBJ1-6): GAGVSQSPSNKVTEKGKDVELRCDPISGHTALYWYRQSLGQGLEFLIYFQGNSAPDKSGLPSDRFSAERTGGSVSTLTIQRTQQEDSAVYLCASSLDGAVNSPLHFGNGTRLTVT.

This chain joins TRBV29-1 and TRBJ2-5; D is possibly TRBD1 (6 bases). This CDR3 comprises 13 residues. With 4 bases removed from V and 1 base from J, the gap between germline ends came to 10 bases. Germline CDR1 and CDR2: SQVTM and ANQGSEA. The CDR3 sequence: CSVAKTGQETQYF. CDR3 nucleotides: TGCAGCGTTGCTAAGACAGGCCAAGAGACCCAGTACTTC. The complete variable domain, with remaining parts taken from reference TRBV29-1 and TRBJ2-5, reads SAVISQKPSRDICQRGTSLTIQCQVDSQVTMMFWYRQQPGQSLTLIATANQGSEATYESGFVIDKFPISRPNLTFSTLTVSNMSPEDSSIYLCSVAKTGQETQYFGPGTRLLVL.

This clonotype was found a few times. The V and J genes are TRBV5-6 and TRBJ2-3; weak D call: TRBD1 (6 bases). The CDR3 has 17 residues. Germline V gene data show CDR1 as SGHDT and CDR2 as YYEEEE. Deletions cut 1 base from V and 2 bases from J, with 17 bases between. CDR3 region: CASSLWGLPADTDTQYF. CDR3 in DNA: TGTGCCAGCAGCTTGTGGGGGCTACCCGCCGACACAGATACGCAGTATTTT.

V is TRBV4-2 and J is TRBJ2-1; perhaps TRBD1 as D (7 bases). Trimming removed 1 base from V and 1 base from J, with 11 bases in between. CDR3 length: 16 amino acids. CDR1 and CDR2 from the germline V gene are LGHNA and YNFKEQ. CDR3 protein: CASSQGQGGSYNEQFF. Written as DNA, the CDR3 is TGTGCCAGCAGCCAAGGGCAGGGGGGATCCTACAATGAGCAGTTCTTC.

Only a few counts were recorded for this clonotype. The V call is TRBV5-6, the J call TRBJ2-5; 7 bases map to TRBD1. Looked up from germline, CDR1 is SGHDT and CDR2 is YYEEEE. V dropped 4 bases and J dropped 10; count of bases not matched to a gene: 19. The CDR3 has 16 amino acids. The CDR3 sequence is CASSRPDRARVVDQYF. As DNA, the CDR3 is TGTGCCAGCAGCCGGCCTGACAGGGCGCGCGTGGTTGACCAGTACTTC.

This clonotype came up many times. The CDR3 nucleotides read TGTGCCAGCAGCTTAGACAGGAGCTCCTACAATGAGCAGTTCTTC. This codes for CASSLDRSSYNEQFF. The gene calls are TRBV11-3 and TRBJ2-1; D uncertain. The CDR3 length is 15 residues. V was shortened by 0 bases and J by 0 bases, with 6 bases between the two germline ends. CDR1 SGHNT and CDR2 YENEEA come from the germline V gene.

This clonotype was picked up a small number of times. The chain carries TRBV9 and TRBJ1-3; maybe TRBD1 (5 bases). The CDR3 covers 14 residues. V gave up 3 bases and J gave up 0 bases, with 7 bases separating them. Germline CDR1 is SGDLS and CDR2 is YYNGEE. This CDR3 is CASSAGVSGNTIYF. CDR3 sequence (DNA): TGTGCCAGCAGCGCGGGGGTCTCTGGAAACACCATATATTTT.

This chain links TRBV20-1 with TRBJ1-5; 9 bases map to TRBD1. Germline lookup yields CDR1 DFQATT and CDR2 SNEGSKA (reference sequence). The CDR3 extends over 17 amino acids. V lost 2 bases and J lost 4; bases outside the gene matches: 12. The CDR3 region is CSARRVSGQGPNQPQHF. The CDR3 DNA sequence: TGCAGTGCTAGAAGGGTTTCAGGACAGGGGCCTAATCAGCCCCAGCATTTT.

The chain recombines TRBV4-1 with TRBJ2-3, with 10 bases fitting TRBD2. The CDR3 runs to 18 residues. Germline values: CDR1 MGHRA, CDR2 YSYEKL. V shed 4 bases, J shed 1 base, and the junction held 11 bases outside the gene matches. Here the CDR3 reads CASSRAGIAGGRTDTQYF. CDR3 bases: TGCGCCAGCAGCCGGGCTGGGATAGCGGGGGGCCGCACAGATACGCAGTATTTT.